The 12 T cell receptor beta chains below were found in one sample sequenced in a study of tumor-infiltrating lymphocytes in primary liver carcinoma. Co-extraction yielded RNA and DNA from roughly 20-30 mg of unsorted bulk tissue. cDNA specific to TCR beta was made from approximately 500 ng of total RNA, with a constant-region primer employed for priming. The TCR beta library was amplified through three nested multiplex PCR rounds in a modified ARM-PCR procedure. A C-beta reverse primer was combined with TRBV1-TRBV30 forward primers in the first two PCR rounds, and each round had 10 cycles. TCRdb called the multiplex PCR reads again in MiXCR, with one record for every CDR3 protein. The table lists about 35,000 distinct CDR3 sequences, nearly 75% of them singletons. Sample: liver tumor tissue from sampling region 4. Regarding subset: tumor region T4, right-lateral pole. These receptors were collected from a middle-aged man with primary liver carcinoma and hepatitis B virus infection.

The rearrangement joins TRBV29-1 to TRBJ1-1; D gene uncertain. CDR1 SQVTM and CDR2 ANQGSEA come from the germline V gene. With 5 bases removed from V and 13 bases from J, the gap between germline ends came to 17 bases. The CDR3 has 11 amino acids. This chain's CDR3 is CSVIENTAVFF. The CDR3 nucleotides read TGCAGCGTTATCGAGAATACTGCAGTTTTCTTT.

Worth noting for this clonotype: Sequence at one end of the junction differs from germline and may be a read error. The chain is built from TRBV5-1 and TRBJ1-4; perhaps TRBD1 as D (5 bases). The CDR3 has 14 residues. Germline assignment: CDR1 SGHRS and CDR2 YFSETQ. CDR3: CASSLNGGNEKMFF. Written as DNA, the CDR3 is TGCGCCAGCAGTCTCAATGGGGGTAATGAAAAAATGTTTTTT. Full variable domain (missing parts from reference TRBV5-1 and TRBJ1-4): KAGVTQTPRYLIKTRGQQVTLSCSPISGHRSVSWYQQTPGQGLQFLFEYFSETQRNKGNFPGRFSGRQFSNSRSEMNVSTLELGDSALYLCASSLNGGNEKMFFGSGTQLSVL.

In regard to this clonotype: The junction does not match germline at one end; this may be a read error. The rearrangement links TRBV11-3 to TRBJ2-3, with 9 bases aligning to TRBD2. The CDR3 extends over 16 amino acids. CDR1 and CDR2 from the germline V gene are SGHNT and YENEEA. CDR3 coding DNA: TGTGGCAGCAGTGGCATCCCGGCGGGAGGGGTGGGTACGCAGTATTTT. Residues: CGSSGIPAGGVGTQYF. Variable domain in full (rest from reference TRBV11-3 and TRBJ2-3): EAGVVQSPRYKIIEKKQPVAFWCNPISGHNTLYWYLQNLGQGPELLIRYENEEAVDDSQLPKDRFSAERLKGVDSTLKIQPAELGDSAVYLCGSSGIPAGGVGTQYFGPGTRLTVL.

This clonotype was detected many times. V gene TRBV5-1 combines with J gene TRBJ2-7, with 8 bases identical to TRBD2. This CDR3 comprises 15 residues. Germline V CDR1 and CDR2: SGHRS, YFSETQ. The ends lost 5 bases at V and 2 bases at J; junction bases unmatched: 9. In DNA, the CDR3 is TGCGCCAGCAGACCCGGGGGGGGGAGTCCCTACGAGCAGTACTTC. Translating it yields CASRPGGGSPYEQYF.

The table lists this clonotype with a few counts. This may be a read error: a much more frequent sequence differs by one nucleotide. Since the CDR3 does not end with the conserved phenylalanine or tryptophan, this likely comes from a read error. The chain combines TRBV28 with TRBJ1-6; tentative D call: TRBD1 (5 bases). The CDR3 covers 14 residues. V shed 4 bases and J shed 10 bases, with 14 bases lying between them. Per germline, CDR1 MDHEN and CDR2 SYDVKM. The CDR3 DNA reads as TGTGCCAGCAGTTCCTCCCAGGGCCGATCACCCCTCCACTTG. Translated: CASSSSQGRSPLHL.

In regard to this clonotype: A junction end diverges from the germline sequence, so it may reflect a read error. This chain joins TRBV10-3 and TRBJ2-3, with TRBD1 matching over 8 bases. CDR3 length: 14 amino acids. Germline values: CDR1 ENHRY, CDR2 SYGVKD. In DNA, the CDR3 is TGTACCATCAGGAGGACAGGGTCCCCATATACGCAGTATTTT. Translation: CTIRRTGSPYTQYF.

The gene calls are TRBV2 and TRBJ2-1; possibly TRBD1 or TRBD2 for D (5 bases each). The CDR3 contains 15 residues. CDR1 and CDR2 (germline): SNHLY, FYNNEI. V lost 1 base, J lost 8 bases, and 15 bases lay in between. CDR3 DNA sequence: TGTGCCAGCAGTGAAGACTTCATGGGGGTGGATGAGCAGTTCTTC. Its translation is CASSEDFMGVDEQFF. The full variable domain, in which reference TRBV2 and TRBJ2-1 provide the parts outside the CDR3, is EPEVTQTPSHQVTQMGQEVILRCVPISNHLYFYWYRQILGQKVEFLVSFYNNEISEKSEIFDDQFSVERPDGSNFTLKIRSTKLEDSAMYFCASSEDFMGVDEQFFGPGTRLTVL.

As concerns this clonotype: At one boundary the junction diverges from the germline segment, which might be a read error. V usage is TRBV5-1 and J usage is TRBJ2-5; D is unresolved. Per germline, CDR1 SGHRS and CDR2 YFSETQ. CDR3 length: 11 amino acids. The CDR3 loop reads CASIFDKTQYF. The CDR3 DNA is TGCGCCAGCATCTTCGACAAGACTCAGTACTTC.

As regards this clonotype: Germline and junction disagree at one end, which may indicate a read error. The rearrangement links TRBV28 to TRBJ2-7; 10 nucleotides match TRBD1. Germline V gives CDR1 MDHEN, CDR2 SYDVKM. This CDR3 region has 15 residues. The CDR3, as DNA: TGTGTCAGCAGCTTAGACAGGGGGCGCTTTCACGAGCAGTACTTC. Translation: CVSSLDRGRFHEQYF. The variable domain in full, with the rest retrieved from reference TRBV28 and TRBJ2-7, is DVKVTQSSRYLVKRTGEKVFLECVQDMDHENMFWYRQDPGLGLRLIYFSYDVKMKEKGDIPEGYSVSREKKERFSLILESASTNQTSMYLCVSSLDRGRFHEQYFGPGTRLTVT.

Concerning this clonotype itself: Mismatch with germline at one junction end may stem from a read error. J is TRBJ2-3 and V is TRBV28, with D perhaps TRBD2 (7 bases). CDR1 is MDHEN and CDR2 is SYDVKM in the germline V gene. This CDR3 spans 18 amino acids. The CDR3 loop reads CVSSLRGGSGLSTDTQYF. The CDR3 DNA is TGTGTCAGCAGTTTAAGAGGGGGTAGCGGGCTTAGTACAGATACGCAGTATTTT.

Details on this clonotype: At one of its ends the junction is not consistent with the germline gene, which may arise from a read error. The chain links TRBV5-6 to TRBJ2-7; TRBD2 matches 9 bases. This CDR3 is built from 16 residues. Per the germline V gene, CDR1 is SGHDT and CDR2 is YYEEEE. For the CDR3, the DNA is TGTGTCAGCAGCAATAGTTGGCGGGAGGGCTCCTGCGAGCAGTACTTC. It specifies CVSSNSWREGSCEQYF.

V is TRBV28 and J is TRBJ1-2; 8 bases match TRBD1. The V and J ends lost 2 bases and 4 bases, in that order; junction bases with no gene match: 12. Germline V gives CDR1 MDHEN, CDR2 SYDVKM. The CDR3 is made up of 17 amino acids. CDR3 sequence: CASSLTGQDERSYGYTF. CDR3 sequence (DNA): TGTGCCAGCAGTTTAACGGGACAGGATGAACGGAGCTATGGCTACACCTTC.